The 10 T cell receptor beta chains presented below share a single source sample, sequenced in a study of T-cell reconstitution after alpha-beta-depleted transplantation in children. TCRbeta library construction was performed incorporating unique molecular identifiers. A single record per CDR3 protein comes from TCRdb applying MiXCR to the PCR reads. This sample has roughly 500,000 distinct CDR3 sequences, with roughly an eighth found just once. The source material was PBMCs from the stem cell graft donor, sampled from the stem cell graft. The receptors derive from a human donor who donated a stem cell graft to a child with combined immunodeficiency.

The rearrangement joins TRBV7-9 to TRBJ1-2; D remains unclear. V lost 2 bases, J lost 2 bases, and 12 bases lay in between. The germline CDR1 and CDR2 sequences are SEHNR and FQNEAQ (reference sequence). The CDR3 contains 15 residues. This chain's CDR3 is CASSLSPGVNYGYTF. In DNA, the CDR3 is TGTGCCAGCAGCTTATCTCCTGGTGTGAACTATGGCTACACCTTC.

This chain connects TRBV11-2 to TRBJ1-1, with D unclear. The length of the CDR3 is 15 residues. The germline V gene has CDR1 SGHAT and CDR2 FQNNGV. Between the trimmed V and J ends, which lost 2 bases and 0 bases, there was a span of 10 bases. CDR3 sequence reads: CASSLHAAMNTEAFF. The CDR3 DNA reads TGTGCCAGCAGCTTACATGCAGCGATGAACACTGAAGCTTTCTTT. The full variable domain, in which reference TRBV11-2 and TRBJ1-1 provide the parts outside the CDR3, is EAGVAQSPRYKIIEKRQSVAFWCNPISGHATLYWYQQILGQGPKLLIQFQNNGVVDDSQLPKDRFSAERLKGVDSTLKIQPAKLEDSAVYLCASSLHAAMNTEAFFGQGTRLTVV.

At least ten counts were recorded for this clonotype. The chain joins TRBV6-5 to TRBJ1-6; D unresolved. The CDR3 is 12 residues long. Germline values: CDR1 MNHEY, CDR2 SVGAGI. V was shortened by 9 bases and J by 10 bases, with 13 bases between the two germline ends. Here the CDR3 reads CASRGGESPLHF. DNA for the CDR3: TGTGCCAGTCGAGGTGGGGAATCACCCCTCCACTTT.

This clonotype has at least ten counts. The rearrangement uses TRBV12-3 or TRBV12-4 and TRBJ1-1; D uncertain. CDR3 length equals 16 residues. The V and J ends lost 3 bases and 0 bases respectively, with 14 bases between them. The chain's CDR3 is CASSFPSRGMNTEAFF. The DNA of the CDR3 is TGTGCCAGCAGTTTTCCGTCGAGAGGGATGAACACTGAAGCTTTCTTT.

This clonotype was found many times. The chain has TRBV6-1 and TRBJ1-2, with unresolved D. The CDR3 is made up of 13 amino acids. Trimming removed 6 bases from V and 6 bases from J, with 14 bases in between. Germline-derived CDR1 and CDR2 are MNHNS and SASEGT. The CDR3 DNA is TGTGCCAGCAGATCCGGACCCGGTCATGGCTACACCTTC. It translates to CASRSGPGHGYTF.

The gene calls are TRBV11-3 and TRBJ1-6, with TRBD1 matching over 7 bases. From germline, CDR1 is SGHNT and CDR2 YENEEA. The J segment lost 8 bases and the V segment lost 5 bases, leaving 3 bases of the junction unmatched. The CDR3 has 13 amino acids. The CDR3 sequence: CASSRRGDSPLHF. CDR3 bases: TGTGCCAGCAGCCGCAGGGGGGATTCACCCCTCCACTTT. Drawing the rest from reference TRBV11-3 and TRBJ1-6, the complete variable domain is EAGVVQSPRYKIIEKKQPVAFWCNPISGHNTLYWYLQNLGQGPELLIRYENEEAVDDSQLPKDRFSAERLKGVDSTLKIQPAELGDSAVYLCASSRRGDSPLHFGNGTRLTVT.

This chain uses TRBV29-1 with TRBJ1-1; D not resolved. The ends were cut back, 4 bases at V and 0 bases at J, with 21 bases in the middle. The germline V gene encodes CDR1 SQVTM and CDR2 ANQGSEA. The CDR3 consists of 17 residues. Here the CDR3 reads CSVVRIPPAKMNTEAFF. The CDR3 DNA reads as TGCAGCGTTGTTAGGATTCCGCCAGCGAAGATGAACACTGAAGCTTTCTTT.

This clonotype occurred a few times. The V and J genes are TRBV20-1 and TRBJ1-3, with 7 positions matching TRBD1. The CDR3 loop spans 14 amino acids. Germline-derived CDR1 and CDR2 are DFQATT and SNEGSKA (reference sequence). Unmatched junction bases numbered 8, after V lost 0 bases and J lost 9 bases. DNA for the CDR3: TGCAGTGCTAGAGACGACAGGGTGGTGGGCACCATATATTTT. Its protein product is CSARDDRVVGTIYF.

As for this clonotype: A read error is likely, as this CDR3 ends without the conserved phenylalanine or tryptophan. The DNA is left out, because the CDR3 cannot be placed on it with certainty; the CDR3 is given as TCRdb lists it. This chain links TRBV4-1 with TRBJ1-1. Both ends counted, the CDR3 spans 14 residues. Germline CDR1 is MGHRA and CDR2 is YSYEKL. The CDR3 sequence: CASSQEFFGRLSSI.

The sample holds a few counts of this clonotype. V is TRBV5-1 and J is TRBJ2-7, with D possibly TRBD2 on 6 matching bases. From germline, CDR1 is SGHRS and CDR2 YFSETQ. There are 14 residues in the CDR3. The V gene lost 0 bases and the J gene lost 4 bases, with 11 bases spanning the gap. CDR3 protein: CASSLGGLKYEQYF. Here the CDR3 DNA reads TGCGCCAGCAGCTTGGGGGGACTGAAGTACGAGCAGTACTTC.